The next 18 T cell receptor beta chains were all read from a single sample in a study of blood T cells in healthy people across ages. PCR was performed a second time for 7 to 11 cycles using a sample-barcoded 5' primer and a J-beta primer mix. In TCRdb, the 5' RACE reads were re-called with MiXCR into one record per CDR3 protein. The profile covers just over 800,000 distinct CDR3 sequences, with around 68% appearing a single time and 28% taken by the ten largest. The sequencing sample was made of blood. These receptors were collected from a man under 40 in good health.

The CDR3: CSARRGTDEKLFF. For the CDR3, the DNA is TGCAGTGCTAGACGGGGGACGGATGAAAAACTGTTTTTT. The J gene is TRBJ1-4, the V gene TRBV20-1, with D maybe TRBD1 (5 bases). The CDR3 is made up of 13 amino acids. V gave up 2 bases and J gave up 6 bases, with 10 bases separating them. Per germline, CDR1 DFQATT and CDR2 SNEGSKA (reference sequence).

This clonotype has more than one count but fewer than ten. The chain recombines TRBV9 with TRBJ2-7; D possibly corresponds to TRBD1 (6 bases). Germline assignment: CDR1 SGDLS and CDR2 YYNGEE. The CDR3 consists of 13 residues. V was pared by 3 bases and J by 3 bases, with 10 bases between. In DNA, the CDR3 is TGTGCCAGCAGCGCCGGGGACAACTACGAGCAGTACTTC. It encodes CASSAGDNYEQYF. Full variable domain (rest looked up from reference TRBV9 and TRBJ2-7): DSGVTQTPKHLITATGQRVTLRCSPRSGDLSVYWYQQSLDQGLQFLIQYYNGEERAKGNILERFSAQQFPDLHSELNLSSLELGDSALYFCASSAGDNYEQYFGPGTRLTVT.

This clonotype is termed medium-sized. The chain combines TRBV7-2 with TRBJ2-1; D is perhaps TRBD1 or TRBD2 (5 bases each). The CDR3 contains 12 residues. From germline, CDR1 is SGHTA and CDR2 FQGNSA. V shed 3 bases and J shed 15 bases, with 15 bases lying between them. The CDR3 DNA reads TGTGCCAGCAGCTTTCGACGGGGCGATGGGTTCTTC. This translates into CASSFRRGDGFF. The full variable domain, rest sourced from reference TRBV7-2 and TRBJ2-1, is GAGVSQSPSNKVTEKGKDVELRCDPISGHTALYWYRQSLGQGLEFLIYFQGNSAPDKSGLPSDRFSAERTGGSVSTLTIQRTQQEDSAVYLCASSFRRGDGFFGPGTRLTVL.

This clonotype was picked up a small number of times. The gene calls are TRBV27 and TRBJ1-5; 7 bases map to TRBD1. After removal of 5 bases from V and 3 bases from J, the junction contained 4 bases not matched to a gene. The CDR3 is made up of 14 amino acids. In germline, CDR1 is MNHEY, CDR2 SMNVEV (reference sequence). The CDR3 region has the DNA TGTGCCAGCAGTCCCGGGACAGTCAATCAGCCCCAGCATTTT. Residues: CASSPGTVNQPQHF.

This clonotype was counted a single time. A read error may produce the germline difference seen at one junction end. This chain links TRBV7-2 with TRBJ1-4; the D is unclear. CDR1 SGHTA and CDR2 FQGNSA come from the germline V gene. The CDR3 has 17 amino acids. CDR3 protein: CASSLEWAGATNEKPFF. In nucleotides, the CDR3 is TGTGCCAGCAGCTTAGAGTGGGCAGGCGCAACTAATGAAAAACCGTTTTTT.

CDR3 amino acids: CASSYRVDVQPQHF. CDR3 coding DNA: TGTGCCAGCAGTTACCGTGTCGACGTTCAGCCCCAGCATTTT. V is TRBV6-5 and J is TRBJ1-5; no clear D gene. The germline V gene has CDR1 MNHEY and CDR2 SVGAGI. The CDR3 covers 14 residues. V was shortened by 2 bases and J by 6 bases, with 11 bases between the two germline ends.

CDR3 nucleotide sequence: TGTGCCAGCAGGTCCGGGACAGGGATCTCCTACGAGCAGTACTTC. It yields the protein CASRSGTGISYEQYF. V is TRBV6-5 and J is TRBJ2-7, with 9 bases fitting TRBD1. Germline CDR1 and CDR2: MNHEY and SVGAGI. The length of the CDR3 is 15 residues. The trim removed 6 bases at V and 0 bases at J, leaving 6 bases unmatched.

The rearrangement uses TRBV27 and TRBJ1-6, with 8 bases that match TRBD1. V lost 3 bases, J lost 9 bases, and 4 bases stayed unmatched. The CDR3 consists of 14 residues. CDR1 is MNHEY, CDR2 SMNVEV, per germline (reference sequence). CDR3 residues: CASSFDRGGSPLHF. The CDR3 DNA follows: TGTGCCAGCAGTTTTGACAGGGGTGGTTCACCCCTCCACTTT.

This clonotype was picked up a small number of times. V usage is TRBV15 and J usage is TRBJ1-6, with D tentatively TRBD1 (6 bases). CDR3 size: 16 residues. Germline V gene lookup returns CDR1 LNHNV and CDR2 YYDKDF (reference sequence). The V end lost 7 bases, the J end lost 6 bases, and 19 bases lay between the germline ends. The CDR3 protein is CATTDIRGDLNSPLHF. The DNA of the CDR3 is TGTGCCACCACCGACATCAGGGGCGATCTTAATTCACCCCTCCACTTT.

The V gene is TRBV7-6, the J gene TRBJ1-4; 7 positions agree with TRBD1. V shed 2 bases, J shed 4 bases, and the junction held 7 bases outside the gene matches. Germline CDR1 and CDR2: SGHVS and FNYEAQ. The CDR3 loop spans 16 amino acids. CDR3 nucleotide sequence: TGTGCCAGCAGCTTACGCGACAGGGTCAATAATGAAAAACTGTTTTTT. It specifies CASSLRDRVNNEKLFF.

V gene TRBV2 combines with J gene TRBJ2-1; D may be TRBD2 (5 bases). Per germline, CDR1 SNHLY and CDR2 FYNNEI. The CDR3 spans 14 residues. Trimming pared 1 base from V and 8 bases from J, leaving 12 bases between. This CDR3 is CASSEDGEPDEQFF. The CDR3 DNA is TGTGCCAGCAGTGAAGACGGGGAACCCGATGAGCAGTTCTTC.

The chain joins TRBV6-5 to TRBJ2-5; no firm D call. The CDR3 covers 13 residues. V shed 6 bases and J shed 11 bases, with 19 bases lying between them. Germline assignment: CDR1 MNHEY and CDR2 SVGAGI. CDR3 in DNA: TGTGCCAGCAGGAAGGCGTCAGAGCTAGAGCAGTACTTC. Translation gives CASRKASELEQYF.

The chain combines TRBV3-1 with TRBJ2-4; D ambiguous. Germline lookup yields CDR1 LGHDT and CDR2 YNNKEL (reference sequence). Trimming took off 1 base at V and 3 bases at J, with 13 bases between the two ends. This CDR3 region has 16 residues. The CDR3 here is CASSQGRAFSKNIQYF. The CDR3 DNA follows: TGTGCCAGCAGCCAAGGACGAGCCTTTAGCAAAAACATTCAGTACTTC.

A few counts support this clonotype. The chain employs TRBV4-3 and TRBJ2-1; D not resolved. Deletions cut 3 bases from V and 2 bases from J, with 17 bases between. CDR3 length: 17 amino acids. Germline CDR1 is LGHNA and CDR2 is YSLEER. CDR3 sequence reads: CASSQTPFREAYNEQFF. DNA for the CDR3: TGCGCCAGCAGCCAGACGCCTTTTCGTGAGGCCTACAATGAGCAGTTCTTC.

This clonotype occurred once. J is TRBJ1-2 and V is TRBV6-5; 7 positions match TRBD1. The CDR3 is 13 amino acids. V was clipped by 6 bases and J by 13 bases; unmatched bases: 14. CDR1 is MNHEY and CDR2 is SVGAGI in the germline V gene. The CDR3 DNA follows: TGTGCCAGCAGCCATAACCCGACAGGGATTGGCACCTTC. Amino acids: CASSHNPTGIGTF.

This clonotype was seen a few times. The rearrangement joins TRBV5-1 to TRBJ2-5; maybe TRBD1 (5 bases). V lost 1 base to trimming and J lost 5 bases, with 12 bases between them. CDR3 length: 14 residues. From germline, CDR1 is SGHRS and CDR2 YFSETQ. The CDR3 sequence is CASSLSRVGETQYF. In DNA form, the CDR3 reads TGCGCCAGCAGCTTGAGCAGGGTTGGTGAGACCCAGTACTTC.

V usage is TRBV6-5 and J usage is TRBJ1-2; D not certain. CDR3 length: 12 amino acids. Germline V gene lookup returns CDR1 MNHEY and CDR2 SVGAGI. CDR3 bases: TGTGTAGCGAGGAGAGGTAACTATGGCTACACCTTC. Translated: CVARRGNYGYTF.

This clonotype has only one observation. The chain links TRBV28 to TRBJ2-1; D possibly corresponds to TRBD1 (7 bases). There are 16 residues in the CDR3. Germline values: CDR1 MDHEN, CDR2 SYDVKM. The V and J ends lost 6 bases and 6 bases respectively, with 21 bases between them. CDR3 loop: CASRSHRGGLFNEQFF. Written as DNA, the CDR3 is TGTGCCAGCAGGTCCCACAGGGGAGGTCTTTTCAATGAGCAGTTCTTC.